Sequencing of this TCR beta chain was carried out in a study of blood T cell repertoires in COVID-19. Turning to the study itself: PBMCs, B-cell-depleted T cells, or T cells were the source of the cDNA or gDNA that made up the material.

The assay was immunoSEQ multiplex PCR, and TCRdb's table has in-frame clones only and misses some. The table records hundreds of thousands of clones, around 85% of them present only once. Recruits, aged roughly 18 to 95 years, lived in 25 or so US areas. The CDR3 runs to 17 residues. V lost 1 base to trimming and J lost 4 bases; unmatched junction nucleotides: 10. Per the germline V gene, CDR1 is SGHDT and CDR2 is YYEEEE. Input material: PBMCs or T cells enriched from blood (not recorded which). The chain uses TRBV5-6 and TRBJ1-5, with TRBD1 matching 8 bases. This TCR derives from a woman aged 45-60 years who had recovered from COVID-19. In nucleotides, the CDR3 is TGTGCCAGCAGCTTGTATAGGACAGGGCACAGTAATCAGCCCCAGCATTTT. This gives the protein CASSLYRTGHSNQPQHF. Complete variable domain (other parts from reference TRBV5-6 and TRBJ1-5): DAGVTQSPTHLIKTRGQQVTLRCSPKSGHDTVSWYQQALGQGPQFIFQYYEEEERQRGNFPDRFSGHQFPNYSSELNVNALLLGDSALYLCASSLYRTGHSNQPQHFGDGTRLSIL.